This TCR beta chain is from a study of beta chain features in type 1 diabetes. Of note for this clone: Its antigen is not known.

Isolated RNA was reverse transcribed in full, so expressed TCRB transcripts were sequenced. Here immunoSEQ multiplex PCR was the method, and the copy in TCRdb shows in-frame clones only, minus some. The repertoire includes 620,000 or so clones, roughly 16% of them detected once, and about 0.097% sits in the top ten. The length of the CDR3 is 14 residues. Germline-derived CDR1 and CDR2 are MNHNY and SVGAGI (reference sequence). The V and J ends lost 4 bases and 3 bases respectively, with 10 bases between them. Study-level results: Shorter TCRB CDR3s, moderately but significantly so, marked every one of the four CD4+ subsets in Type 1 diabetes patients.

The sample consisted of naive CD4+ T cells from blood. The TCR was taken from a man younger than 30 in good health. This chain uses TRBV6-6 with TRBJ2-1; no definite D call. CDR3 residues: CASSFDTYYNEQFF. Written as DNA, the CDR3 is TGTGCCAGCAGTTTCGACACTTACTACAATGAGCAGTTCTTC.